This T cell receptor (beta chain) comes out of a study of control samples from healthy donors and cancer patients. Data came from immunoSEQ multiplex PCR; TCRdb stores just in-frame clones and leaves some out. This sample's table reports 150,000 to 200,000 clones. V was trimmed by 6 bases and J by 7 bases, leaving 15 bases between them. Germline V gives CDR1 MNHEY, CDR2 SVGAGI. The CDR3 runs to 14 residues. This clonotype originated in a woman in her 30s in good health. The J gene is TRBJ2-2, the V gene TRBV6-5; D is perhaps TRBD1 (5 bases). The sequencing input was blood. DNA of the CDR3: TGTGCCAGCAGCTATACCCAGGGAATCGGGGAGCTGTTTTTT. Translating gives CASSYTQGIGELFF.